The present T cell receptor (beta chain) was sequenced within a study of T cells in women clearing cervical HPV infection. Germline CDR1 SNHLY, CDR2 FYNNEI. The CDR3 runs 14 residues. Sequencing used immunoSEQ multiplex PCR; TCRdb keeps in-frame clones, though not all of them. The listing records 34,000 or so clones. About this clone itself: The read ends 3 residues shy of where the CDR3 ends; the end is completed using the germline J gene.

The clonotype comes from a woman between 18 and 70 years old with a cervical HPV16 infection that either progressed to CIN3+ or cleared (not recorded which). The material sequenced was blood buffy coat. The genes are TRBV2 and TRBJ1-2; D remains ambiguous. CDR3 amino acids: CASSEAGRHGGYTF. Partial CDR3 DNA: TGTGCCAGCAGTGAAGCGGGCAGGCACGGAGGC. Looking up the rest from reference TRBV2 and TRBJ1-2 gives the full variable domain: EPEVTQTPSHQVTQMGQEVILRCVPISNHLYFYWYRQILGQKVEFLVSFYNNEISEKSEIFDDQFSVERPDGSNFTLKIRSTKLEDSAMYFCASSEAGRHGGYTFGSGTRLTVV.